This record covers a single TCR beta chain. This entry belongs to a study of blood T cell repertoires in COVID-19. The CDR3 length is 14 residues. CDR1 and CDR2 (germline): LGHNA, YNFKEQ. V lost 4 bases and J 5 bases, leaving 14 bases between the germline ends. Original processing methods: Cell counts per sample came from amplifying reference gene primers. Clones were read by immunoSEQ multiplex PCR, and TCRdb kept only the in-frame ones, dropping some. D and trimming come from the DNA, and the V and J calls and clone size come from that table. Of over 150,000 clones in the sample, about four fifths were seen once.

The chain carries TRBV4-2 and TRBJ2-5; D is perhaps TRBD2 (6 bases). The sample taken for sequencing was peripheral blood. This sequence was found in an elderly woman with acute or convalescent COVID-19. The CDR3 DNA reads as TGTGCCAGCAGCCGGGCGGGGTTCGGGGAGACCCAGTACTTC. This translates into CASSRAGFGETQYF.